This T cell receptor (beta chain) was captured by sequencing in a study of molecular identifiers for immune sequencing clone quantification (dated by TCRdb to the late 2010s). Regarding the research as a whole: In a replicate experiment, RNA from about 19,000 or 110,000 naive CD8 T cells was split into five aliquots, four of which were sequenced. This methods study benchmarked molecular-identifier clustering-based TCR repertoire sequencing (MIDCIRS) and TCR RNA copy counting, using CD8 T cells to do so.

Beyond this particular receptor, the publication reports: Naive libraries contained spiked-in Jurkat TCR RNA (around eleven copies' worth), which is not part of the donor repertoire. The sizes of highly expanded clones could end up underestimated when identical TCR molecules share a barcode. In CMV-specific effector cells, clones with more than 20 RNA copies contained over 97% of molecules, whereas in naive cells such clones contained under 1% of molecules. Even against a background of around 950,000 naive CD8 T cells, spiked-in Jurkat TCR RNA amounting to a single cell's worth was reported to be detectable. When barcode sub-clustering was left out, chimeric consensus sequences inflated TCR diversity, with chimeras reaching as high as 47%. Approximately 2.7 recovered TCR RNA copies per cell were obtained by modeling, versus approximately 10 by digital PCR, implying a capture efficiency of approximately 27%.

Naive CD8 T cell libraries were made from around 18,000 to 910,000 sorted cells using 10%, 30% or 50% of purified RNA. Naive CD8 T cells, defined as CD8+CD4-CCR7+CD45RA+, were FACS-sorted into RLT Plus buffer on a BD FACSAria II. Roughly ten TCR copies' worth of Jurkat RNA were spiked into roughly 19,000-1,000,000 naive CD8 T cell samples to test detection sensitivity. CD8 T cells were enriched with RosetteSep CD8+ T Cell Enrichment Cocktail and Ficoll-Paque, followed by ACK red cell lysis. This clonotype was seen many times. Its antigen is still unknown. No quality values exist for individual bases; no much larger clone is one base distant. Libraries came from PCR. The sequencer was a NextSeq 500. Bulk TCR libraries were generated as previously described, with the TCR primers listed in Table S5 used. Total RNA was purified with the Qiagen AllPrep DNA/RNA kit. Before analysis, reads from multiple sequencing runs of one library were combined. From the authors' description of their analysis: Reads were retained only if an exact TCR constant sequence was present, and the retained reads were trimmed to 150 nt and grouped according to their 12-nt molecular barcodes. Within each barcode group, reads were sub-clustered at a 15% Levenshtein threshold, and quality-weighted consensus sequences were built per RNA molecule. Non-functional sequences were filtered out, along with any lower-count sequence sitting one edit away from another sequence. Based on a fit of two negative binomial distributions, barcode sub-clusters having less than 20% of the maximum read count were discarded. Using fastp at Q25 and MiXCR, TCRdb reprocessed the public reads and kept productive beta chains. Rows matching on CDR3 protein sequence are summarized as one entry with the most common DNA and genes. The V and J calls, along with clone size, are taken from TCRdb and not from the paper's own processing. The sample has hundreds of thousands of distinct CDR3 sequences on record, around 25% of them singletons. Around 0.78% of the sample is held by the ten biggest clonotypes.

Trimming removed 0 bases from V and 6 bases from J; the gene matches leave 7 bases unexplained. There are 16 amino acids in the CDR3, from cysteine to phenylalanine inclusive. The only DNA kept is the CDR3, 48 bases in frame from the first base. The germline V gene encodes CDR1 LGHNA and CDR2 YNFKEQ. The rearranged chain carries TRBV4-2 and TRBJ2-3; the junction holds 9 bases that match TRBD2. The clonotype comes from a human donor in good health. Some libraries in this study had Jurkat cell RNA spiked in. The sample comprised naive CD8+ T cells from blood, with Jurkat cell RNA spiked in. The label giving this sample's cell subset or site can be read as: FACS-sorted CD8+CD4-CCR7+CD45RA+ naive T cells. The CDR3 region: CASSQDMSGGFDTQYF. The DNA is TGTGCCAGCAGCCAAGATATGAGCGGGGGGTTCGATACGCAGTATTTT.